This TCR beta chain originates from a study of T cell responses to AZD1222 COVID-19 vaccine. Study-level information: It was second doses at about 4 or about 12 weeks that were pooled. General study results and limits: Among the donors, most were white British and more were female, and clonal diversity was possibly underestimated. Following two doses of AZD1222, Spike-specific TCR breadth and depth rose.

The CDR3 covers 17 residues. Germline values: CDR1 KGHDR, CDR2 SFDVKD. V dropped 3 bases and J dropped 5; count of bases not matched to a gene: 9. The protocol was immunoSEQ multiplex PCR, while the TCRdb copy is restricted to in-frame clones and leaves out a portion. The sample records roughly 170,000 clones, 88% being singletons. In this sample, this clone turned up once. The antigen remains undetermined. This rearrangement joins TRBV24-1 to TRBJ2-3; 11 positions match TRBD2. The sequence derives from an adult in good health. Sequenced material: peripheral blood, taken on day 0 of AZD1222 vaccination. The CDR3 DNA follows: TGTGCCACCAGTGATCTCCCGACTAGCGGGACGGGAGATACGCAGTATTTT. Protein: CATSDLPTSGTGDTQYF.